These T cell receptor beta chains were read from a single sample in a study of T-cell reconstitution after alpha-beta-depleted transplantation in children. Using its own MiXCR run on the PCR reads, TCRdb lists one record per CDR3 protein. The sample consists of about 460,000 distinct CDR3 sequences, roughly a tenth of them appearing once. The source was PBMCs, collected before TCRalphabeta/CD19-depleted stem cell transplant. These receptors were obtained from a child aged 2-15 years with inherited bone marrow failure, due to receive a stem cell transplant. The CDR3 runs from the conserved cysteine through the conserved F or W. A D gene is named only where the DNA matches it firmly. Rows give clone size only sometimes, using once, few, many, or a class for an expanded clone.

TGTGCCAGCAGCTTTTTCGGGTTCTACGAGCAGTACTTC,CASSFFGFYEQYF,TRBJ2-7,TRBV7-9,-,many
TGTGCCAGCAGCCGGCCGGGACAGCACTATGGCTACACCTTC,CASSRPGQHYGYTF,TRBJ1-2,TRBV12-3/TRBV12-4,TRBD1,few
TGCGCCAGCAGCCAAGGGACAGGGACGCACACCGGGGAGCTGTTTTTT,CASSQGTGTHTGELFF,TRBJ2-2,TRBV4-3,TRBD1,many
TGCAGTGCTAGAGAGGTAGCGGGGAACCAAGAGACCCAGTACTTC,CSAREVAGNQETQYF,TRBJ2-5,TRBV20-1,TRBD2,many
TGCGCCAGCAGTGAGGGGGGACCGAGCTCCTACGAGCAGTACTTC,CASSEGGPSSYEQYF,TRBJ2-7,TRBV10-1,-,many
TGTGCCACCAGCAGAGATCTGACAGAGCAGTACTTC,CATSRDLTEQYF,TRBJ2-7,TRBV15,-,-
TGTGCCAGCAGTGCTTGGACAGGGGCGCTAGGAAACACCATATATTTT,CASSAWTGALGNTIYF,TRBJ1-3,TRBV28,TRBD1,many
TGTGCCAGCAGCCGCTACCTAGATACGCAGTATTTT,CASSRYLDTQYF,TRBJ2-3,TRBV6-5,-,many
TGCGCCAGCAGCCAAGACCCCCCGACAGGGGTAAAATACGAGCAGTACTTC,CASSQDPPTGVKYEQYF,TRBJ2-7,TRBV4-3,TRBD1,few
TGTGCCAGCAGCTGGGACTCGGATACGCAGTATTTT,CASSWDSDTQYF,TRBJ2-3,TRBV5-4,-,few
TGTGCCACCAGCAGACCGGGGGAGACCCAGTACTTC,CATSRPGETQYF,TRBJ2-5,TRBV15,-,many
TGCAGTGCTAGTGCTAGCGGCCAAGAGACCCAGTACTTC,CSASASGQETQYF,TRBJ2-5,TRBV20-1,TRBD2,many
TGCAGTGCGTCGGGGACTCGAATGACCAAAAACATTCAGTACTTC,CSASGTRMTKNIQYF,TRBJ2-4,TRBV20-1,-,many